The 15 T cell receptor beta chains reported below all come from one sample, sequenced in a study of shared clonotypes between healthy human individuals. Generated by immunoSEQ multiplex PCR, the TCRdb table keeps only in-frame clones and is missing some. The sample shows roughly 2.2 million clones, 85% to 95% of them seen only once. Material for sequencing was naive CD4+ T cells from PBMCs. The subset here: CD45RA+ positively selected. These receptors originate from a man aged 18 to 30 in good health. Some clones in this sample may be carry-over from other donors' samples.

The rearrangement joins TRBV7-6 to TRBJ2-5; 7 bases map to TRBD1. The V and J ends lost 5 bases and 2 bases, in that order; junction bases with no gene match: 11. CDR1 and CDR2 from the germline V gene are SGHVS and FNYEAQ. CDR3 length: 16 residues. The CDR3 loop is CASSIQHRGGQETQYF. CDR3 coding DNA: TGTGCCAGCAGCATCCAACACAGGGGTGGGCAAGAGACCCAGTACTTC.

The rearrangement uses TRBV4-2 and TRBJ2-7, with a possible D match to TRBD2 (6 bases). CDR1 and CDR2 from the germline V gene are LGHNA and YNFKEQ. The V end lost 7 bases, the J end lost 4 bases, and 14 bases lay between the germline ends. CDR3 length equals 13 residues. Here the CDR3 DNA reads TGTGCCAGCACCAAAGGAGCGGGTTACGAGCAGTACTTC. Translated, it gives CASTKGAGYEQYF.

The chain combines TRBV2 with TRBJ2-7; D gene unclear. Germline V gives CDR1 SNHLY, CDR2 FYNNEI. There are 11 residues in the CDR3. V was cut by 0 bases and J by 13 bases, with 10 bases left in between. The CDR3 DNA sequence: TGTGCCAGCAGTGAAGCCGGGCCAGCCTACTTC. The encoded protein is CASSEAGPAYF.

V usage is TRBV6-1 and J usage is TRBJ2-3; possibly TRBD2 for D (6 bases). Germline assignment: CDR1 MNHNS and CDR2 SASEGT. The CDR3 is 13 residues long. V lost 4 bases, J lost 3 bases, and 8 bases lay in between. CDR3 sequence reads: CASSAAGTDTQYF. CDR3 coding DNA: TGTGCCAGCAGTGCCGCGGGGACAGATACGCAGTATTTT.

This sequence joins TRBV6-1 and TRBJ2-3; possibly TRBD1 for D (6 bases). The CDR3 is made up of 15 amino acids. Germline V gene lookup returns CDR1 MNHNS and CDR2 SASEGT. The V gene lost 0 bases and the J gene lost 6 bases, with 13 bases spanning the gap. The CDR3 loop is CASSEAAGVRDTQYF. CDR3 nucleotides: TGTGCCAGCAGTGAAGCGGCAGGGGTCAGGGATACGCAGTATTTT.

The chain is built from TRBV30 and TRBJ2-3; D not certain. V shed 1 base and J shed 4 bases, with 9 bases lying between them. This CDR3 spans 13 amino acids. The germline gives CDR1 GTSNPN, CDR2 SVGIG (reference sequence). The CDR3: CAWSAFRADTQYF. CDR3 DNA sequence: TGTGCCTGGAGTGCCTTCCGAGCAGATACGCAGTATTTT.

In the case of this clone: Other DNA sequences of this sample code for an identical CDR3. The V and J genes are TRBV18 and TRBJ2-7, with D maybe TRBD2 (5 bases). From germline, CDR1 is KGHSH and CDR2 LQKENI. V was cut by 2 bases and J by 4 bases, with 9 bases left in between. This CDR3 region has 13 residues. CDR3: CASSPGLFYEQYF. The CDR3 DNA follows: TGTGCCAGCTCACCAGGACTTTTTTACGAGCAGTACTTC.

A single count supports this clone. This rearrangement joins TRBV10-3 to TRBJ2-1; the D is unclear. V lost 6 bases and J 0 bases, leaving 9 bases between the germline ends. The germline V gene encodes CDR1 ENHRY and CDR2 SYGVKD. The CDR3 is 14 amino acids. CDR3 in amino acids: CAISDTSSYNEQFF. CDR3 in DNA: TGTGCCATCAGCGACACGAGCTCCTACAATGAGCAGTTCTTC.

V usage is TRBV4-2 and J usage is TRBJ2-1; no definite D call. The CDR3 totals 12 residues. Trimming took 5 bases from V and 9 from J, leaving 11 bases between them. In germline, CDR1 is LGHNA, CDR2 YNFKEQ. The CDR3 DNA reads TGTGCCAGCAGCGCAGACTCGCGTGAGCAGTTCTTC. The encoded protein is CASSADSREQFF.

The genes are TRBV9 and TRBJ2-5; no reliable D call. Looked up from germline, CDR1 is SGDLS and CDR2 is YYNGEE. The V gene lost 0 bases and the J gene lost 5 bases, with 8 bases spanning the gap. The CDR3 runs to 13 residues. The CDR3 sequence: CASSVDTGETQYF. In DNA form, the CDR3 reads TGTGCCAGCAGCGTAGATACCGGGGAGACCCAGTACTTC.

Here the CDR3 DNA reads TGTGCCAGCGGCCAGGGTAGCAATCAGCCCCAGCATTTT. Protein: CASGQGSNQPQHF. The chain links TRBV2 to TRBJ1-5, with a weak D call TRBD1 (5 bases). CDR3 length: 13 amino acids. Germline-derived CDR1 and CDR2 are SNHLY and FYNNEI. V lost 8 bases to trimming and J lost 0 bases, with 8 bases between them.

The genes are TRBV5-1 and TRBJ1-2; D remains unclear. The CDR3 runs 14 residues. Looked up from germline, CDR1 is SGHRS and CDR2 is YFSETQ. Trimming took off 1 base at V and 0 bases at J, with 7 bases between the two ends. CDR3 in amino acids: CASSLSEANYGYTF. The CDR3 nucleotides read TGCGCCAGCAGCTTGTCAGAGGCTAACTATGGCTACACCTTC.

The chain uses TRBV7-6 and TRBJ2-3, with D maybe TRBD1 (7 bases). The CDR3 is 15 residues long. Germline V gives CDR1 SGHVS, CDR2 FNYEAQ. The V gene lost 2 bases and the J gene lost 6 bases, with 15 bases spanning the gap. The CDR3 coding sequence is TGTGCCAGCAGCTTAAGGCAGGGGGGCTGGGATACGCAGTATTTT. Its translation is CASSLRQGGWDTQYF.

The chain's CDR3 is CASSLTGAGYEQYF. The CDR3 region has the DNA TGCGCCAGCAGCTTGACGGGAGCAGGATACGAGCAGTACTTC. The chain carries TRBV5-1 and TRBJ2-7, with D perhaps matching TRBD2 (6 bases). The CDR3 has 14 amino acids. Trimming left V 1 base short and J 4 bases short, with 12 bases between. CDR1 and CDR2 from the germline V gene are SGHRS and YFSETQ.

The chain links TRBV11-3 to TRBJ1-1, with unresolved D. V lost 0 bases, J lost 3 bases, and 8 bases lay in between. This CDR3 has 14 residues. Germline V lookup: CDR1 SGHNT, CDR2 YENEEA. The CDR3: CASSLEGSDTEAFF. DNA for the CDR3: TGTGCCAGCAGCTTAGAGGGGTCGGACACTGAAGCTTTCTTT.